Each of the 23 T cell receptor beta chains below was sequenced from the same sample in a study of vaccination effects on CD4 cells after COVID-19. These receptors' antigens are unknown. Ahead of sequencing, the ViraFEST assay grew antigen-specific CD4+ T cells using viral peptide pools. Subsequent to a culture period of about ten days, CD4+ T cells were isolated. Neither prior SARS-CoV-2 infection nor positive nucleocapsid antibodies were present in the vaccine recipients. Data came from immunoSEQ multiplex PCR; TCRdb stores just in-frame clones and leaves some out. Among some 68,000 clones, under 90% were seen once, and the ten largest hold 12%. Here the sequenced sample was CD4+ T cells from PBMCs cultured with SARS-CoV-2 spike peptides, taken before COVID-19 vaccination. These receptor sequences come from a human donor who received a COVID-19 vaccine.

This chain connects TRBV11-1 to TRBJ2-4; 11 nucleotides match TRBD1. In germline, CDR1 is SGHAT, CDR2 FQDESV (reference sequence). This CDR3 contains 15 residues. With 5 bases clipped from V and 8 bases from J, the junction kept 8 bases outside the gene matches. The CDR3 region is CASSHRTGGSDIQYF. The CDR3 region has the DNA TGTGCCAGCAGCCATCGGACAGGGGGCTCGGACATTCAGTACTTC.

This clone was detected only a few times. The V call is TRBV6-5, the J call TRBJ2-2; a possible D gene is TRBD1 (5 bases). The CDR3 length is 15 residues. Per germline, CDR1 MNHEY and CDR2 SVGAGI. Trimming removed 6 bases from V and 6 bases from J, with 17 bases in between. The CDR3 bases are TGTGCCAGCAGCGAGTTCCACAGGTTGGCCGGGGAGCTGTTTTTT. It encodes CASSEFHRLAGELFF.

V usage is TRBV5-1 and J usage is TRBJ1-4, with D unresolved. This CDR3 region has 14 residues. Per germline, CDR1 SGHRS and CDR2 YFSETQ. Trimming cost V 0 bases and J 4 bases, with 7 bases left between them. In DNA, the CDR3 is TGCGCCAGCAGCTTGGGTGGAGTTAATGAAAAACTGTTTTTT. Its translation: CASSLGGVNEKLFF.

This clone was picked up a small number of times. This chain's CDR3 is CASSEGLNYEQYV. The CDR3 nucleotides are TGTGCCAGCTCCGAGGGATTAAACTACGAGCAGTACGTC. The chain recombines TRBV18 with TRBJ2-7; a possible D gene is TRBD2 (5 bases). This CDR3 has 13 residues. Germline CDR1 is KGHSH and CDR2 is LQKENI. V dropped 6 bases and J dropped 3 bases, with 12 bases sitting between them.

The rearrangement links TRBV14 to TRBJ2-5; possibly TRBD1 or TRBD2 for D (6 bases each). The CDR3 is 18 amino acids. The germline gives CDR1 SGHDN, CDR2 FVKESK. The V end lost 2 bases, the J end lost 4 bases, and 23 bases lay between the germline ends. The CDR3 DNA is TGTGCCAGCAGCCAACTCCCGGTATGGGGGGCAGGTCGAGAGACCCAGTACTTC. Amino acids: CASSQLPVWGAGRETQYF. The variable domain in full, completed from reference TRBV14 and TRBJ2-5, reads EAGVTQFPSHSVIEKGQTVTLRCDPISGHDNLYWYRRVMGKEIKFLLHFVKESKQDESGMPNNRFLAERTGGTYSTLKVQPAELEDSGVYFCASSQLPVWGAGRETQYFGPGTRLLVL.

The V call is TRBV20-1, the J call TRBJ1-1; D not certain. Trimming stripped 3 bases from V and 6 bases from J, with 8 bases between. The CDR3 is made up of 11 amino acids. Looked up from germline, CDR1 is DFQATT and CDR2 is SNEGSKA (reference sequence). For the CDR3, the DNA is TGCAGTGCTAGCCTCAAGGCTGAAGCTTTCTTT. Translation gives CSASLKAEAFF.

This clone showed up just a few times. V gene TRBV3-1 (or the pseudogene TRBV3-2) combines with J gene TRBJ2-2, with no clear D. Trimming took 4 bases from V and 3 from J, leaving 6 bases between them. This CDR3 comprises 13 residues. Germline CDR1 and CDR2: LGHDT and YNNKEL (reference sequence). CDR3 nucleotides: TGTGCCAGCAGCCCCGAGTACACCGGGGAGCTGTTTTTT. Protein sequence: CASSPEYTGELFF.

This rearrangement joins TRBV30 to TRBJ2-6; possible D gene TRBD2, 5 bases. The CDR3 is made up of 15 amino acids. The V gene's germline CDR1 is GTSNPN and CDR2 SVGIG (reference sequence). V was clipped by 4 bases and J by 1 base, with 11 bases between them. This CDR3 reads CAWKEGGSGANVLTF. The CDR3 DNA reads TGTGCCTGGAAAGAGGGTGGGTCTGGGGCCAACGTCCTGACTTTC.

This sequence joins TRBV7-2 and TRBJ2-4; 15 bases match TRBD2. V lost 5 bases and J lost 7; bases outside the gene matches: 6. In germline, CDR1 is SGHTA, CDR2 FQGNSA. This CDR3 spans 16 amino acids. CDR3 protein: CASSPGLAGGGNIQYF. In nucleotides, the CDR3 is TGTGCCAGCAGCCCGGGACTAGCGGGGGGCGGTAACATTCAGTACTTC. Based on the CDR3 plus reference TRBV7-2 and TRBJ2-4, the full variable domain is GAGVSQSPSNKVTEKGKDVELRCDPISGHTALYWYRQSLGQGLEFLIYFQGNSAPDKSGLPSDRFSAERTGGSVSTLTIQRTQQEDSAVYLCASSPGLAGGGNIQYFGAGTRLSVL.

This sequence joins TRBV7-3 and TRBJ2-7; 8 bases match TRBD1. This CDR3 has 17 residues. Germline lookup yields CDR1 SGHTA and CDR2 FQGTGA. J gave up 7 bases and V 4 bases, and 18 bases lay outside the gene matches. CDR3 coding DNA: TGTGCCAGCAGCTACACAGGACAGGGTTACTTTGCGGGGGAGCAGTACGTC. Its translation: CASSYTGQGYFAGEQYV.

V is TRBV10-3 and J is TRBJ1-1; no clear D gene. The CDR3 runs to 13 residues. V lost 4 bases and J 1 base, leaving 7 bases between the germline ends. Germline V CDR1 and CDR2: ENHRY, SYGVKD. This chain's CDR3 is CAISGPENTEAFF. CDR3 bases: TGTGCCATCAGTGGCCCGGAGAACACTGAAGCTTTCTTT.

The rearrangement links TRBV7-6 to TRBJ1-4; no definite D call. V shed 3 bases and J shed 0 bases, with 11 bases lying between them. Per the germline V gene, CDR1 is SGHVS and CDR2 is FNYEAQ. The CDR3 contains 16 residues. The chain's CDR3 is CASSFFVTATNEKLFF. The DNA for the CDR3 is TGTGCCAGCAGCTTTTTTGTCACAGCAACTAATGAAAAACTGTTTTTT.

The chain couples TRBV19 to TRBJ1-2; D remains ambiguous. Germline values: CDR1 LNHDA, CDR2 SQIVND (reference sequence). The length of the CDR3 is 14 residues. The V and J ends lost 6 bases and 1 base respectively, with 12 bases between them. The DNA for the CDR3 is TGTGCCAGTAGCCGAGACATCAATAACTATGGCTACACCTTC. It translates to CASSRDINNYGYTF. The whole variable domain, remainder taken from reference TRBV19 and TRBJ1-2, is DGGITQSPKYLFRKEGQNVTLSCEQNLNHDAMYWYRQDPGQGLRLIYYSQIVNDFQKGDIAEGYSVSREKKESFPLTVTSAQKNPTAFYLCASSRDINNYGYTFGSGTRLTVV.

The chain recombines TRBV5-1 with TRBJ2-7; D possibly matches TRBD1 or TRBD2 (5 bases each). The germline CDR1 and CDR2 sequences are SGHRS and YFSETQ. The CDR3 consists of 14 residues. Trimming left V 4 bases short and J 7 bases short, with 18 bases between. The CDR3, as DNA: TGCGCCAGCAGCCCGGGTGGGGGTTTGTGGGAGCAGTACGTC. This gives the protein CASSPGGGLWEQYV.

V is TRBV7-8 and J is TRBJ1-2; perhaps TRBD1 as D (6 bases). The germline V and J ends were trimmed by 5 bases and 2 bases, with 15 bases remaining between them. The CDR3 is 15 amino acids. Germline V lookup: CDR1 SGHVS, CDR2 FQNEAQ. For the CDR3, the DNA is TGTGCCAGCAGCCGAGGGGGAGGGGGAAACTATGGCTACACCTTC. Translated, it gives CASSRGGGGNYGYTF. Filled out from reference TRBV7-8 and TRBJ1-2, the complete variable domain reads GAGVSQSPRYKVAKRGQDVALRCDPISGHVSLFWYQQALGQGPEFLTYFQNEAQLDKSGLPSDRFFAERPEGSVSTLKIQRTQQEDSAVYLCASSRGGGGNYGYTFGSGTRLTVV.

This clone has a handful of counts. The rearrangement uses TRBV10-3 and TRBJ2-7; D possibly corresponds to TRBD2 (5 bases). The CDR3 has 14 amino acids. The germline V gene has CDR1 ENHRY and CDR2 SYGVKD. Between the trimmed V and J ends, which lost 2 bases and 3 bases, there was a span of 11 bases. CDR3 nucleotides: TGTGCCATCAGTGAGGGGCGGGCAGACTACGAGCAGTACGTC. Amino acids: CAISEGRADYEQYV.

For this clone: The same CDR3 also results from other DNA sequences found in this sample. The rearrangement uses TRBV19 and TRBJ1-5, with 8 bases fitting TRBD1. The CDR3 runs 14 residues. CDR1 and CDR2 from the germline V gene are LNHDA and SQIVND (reference sequence). V was pared by 3 bases and J by 4 bases, with 2 bases of the junction left unmatched. CDR3 sequence reads: CASSIRTGNQPQHF. Here the CDR3 DNA reads TGTGCCAGTAGTATCAGGACAGGGAATCAGCCCCAGCATTTT. Filled out from reference TRBV19 and TRBJ1-5, the complete variable domain reads DGGITQSPKYLFRKEGQNVTLSCEQNLNHDAMYWYRQDPGQGLRLIYYSQIVNDFQKGDIAEGYSVSREKKESFPLTVTSAQKNPTAFYLCASSIRTGNQPQHFGDGTRLSIL.

The chain is built from TRBV5-1 and TRBJ2-2; maybe TRBD1 (6 bases). V shed 1 base and J shed 1 base, with 11 bases lying between them. CDR1 and CDR2 from the germline V gene are SGHRS and YFSETQ. The CDR3 loop spans 16 amino acids. DNA for the CDR3: TGCGCCAGCAGCTTGACGACAGGTGTGAACACCGGGGAGCTGTTTTTT. Its translation: CASSLTTGVNTGELFF.

The V gene is TRBV18, the J gene TRBJ2-5; possibly TRBD1 or TRBD2 for D (6 bases each). CDR3 length: 15 residues. The V gene lost 0 bases and the J gene lost 3 bases, with 11 bases spanning the gap. The germline V gene has CDR1 KGHSH and CDR2 LQKENI. Here the CDR3 DNA reads TGTGCCAGCTCACCACCGGGGGGCGTAGAAGAGACCCAGTACTTC. Translation: CASSPPGGVEETQYF.

The chain carries TRBV3-1 (or the pseudogene TRBV3-2) and TRBJ2-5; D remains ambiguous. Trimming pared 1 base from V and 5 bases from J, leaving 8 bases between. This CDR3 contains 13 residues. Germline V gives CDR1 LGHDT, CDR2 YNNKEL (reference sequence). The CDR3 is CASSQVMKETQYF. CDR3 coding DNA: TGTGCCAGCAGCCAAGTTATGAAGGAGACCCAGTACTTC.

J is TRBJ1-5 and V is TRBV5-1, with TRBD1 matching over 7 bases. Germline V gene lookup returns CDR1 SGHRS and CDR2 YFSETQ. The CDR3 covers 14 residues. The junction had 3 bases not matched to a gene; V was cut back by 4 bases and J by 2 bases. In DNA, the CDR3 is TGCGCCAGCAGCCCACAGGGGCGCAATCAGCCCCAGCATTTT. Translation: CASSPQGRNQPQHF.

The chain is built from TRBV5-1 and TRBJ1-5; D gene ambiguous. Trimming cost V 0 bases and J 5 bases, with 9 bases left between them. CDR1 is SGHRS, CDR2 YFSETQ, per germline. The CDR3 extends over 14 amino acids. The CDR3 nucleotides are TGCGCCAGCAGCTTGGATGGGGAATATCAGCCCCAGCATTTT. This encodes CASSLDGEYQPQHF.

This clone was counted once. The genes are TRBV5-1 and TRBJ2-7; a possible D gene is TRBD1 (6 bases). The germline V gene has CDR1 SGHRS and CDR2 YFSETQ. Trimming shortened V by 1 base and J by 0 bases, and 8 bases separated the two germline ends. This CDR3 region has 14 residues. The CDR3 nucleotides are TGCGCCAGCAGCTTGTGGACAGACTCCTACGAGCAGTACGTC. It yields the protein CASSLWTDSYEQYV.